The sequence of this TCR beta chain was determined in a study of T cells after yellow fever vaccination. TCRdb re-called the 5' RACE reads with MiXCR, one entry per CDR3 protein. Here the sample spans 360,000 or so distinct CDR3 sequences, approximately 10% being singletons. This CDR3 is 15 amino acids long. V dropped 6 bases and J dropped 2 bases, with 19 bases sitting between them. Germline-derived CDR1 and CDR2 are DFQATT and SNEGSKA (reference sequence). The sequence came from a man younger than 35 who received the YFV17D yellow fever vaccine. The material was PBMCs, obtained on the day of the first yellow fever vaccination. This chain links TRBV20-1 with TRBJ2-5; the D gene is possibly TRBD2 (7 bases). The CDR3 sequence is CSARIPGGPQETQYF. The CDR3 coding sequence is TGCAGTGCCAGAATTCCGGGGGGCCCTCAAGAGACCCAGTACTTC.